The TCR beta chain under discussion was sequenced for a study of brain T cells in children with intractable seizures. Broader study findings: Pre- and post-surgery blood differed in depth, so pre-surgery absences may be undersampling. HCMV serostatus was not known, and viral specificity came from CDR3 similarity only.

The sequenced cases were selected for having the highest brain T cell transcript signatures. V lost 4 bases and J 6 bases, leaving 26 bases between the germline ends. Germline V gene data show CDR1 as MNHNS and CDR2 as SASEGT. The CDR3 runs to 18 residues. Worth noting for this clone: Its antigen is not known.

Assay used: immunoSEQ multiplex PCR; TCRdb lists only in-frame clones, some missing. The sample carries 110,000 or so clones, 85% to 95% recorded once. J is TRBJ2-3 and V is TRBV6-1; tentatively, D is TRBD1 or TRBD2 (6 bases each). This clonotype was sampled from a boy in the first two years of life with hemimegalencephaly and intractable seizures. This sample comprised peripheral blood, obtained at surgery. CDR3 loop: CASSASPEQGRGWDTQYF. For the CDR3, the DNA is TGTGCCAGCAGTGCCTCTCCGGAGCAGGGGCGGGGTTGGGATACGCAGTATTTT.